The 10 T cell receptor beta chains presented below share a single source sample, sequenced in a study of blood T cell repertoires in COVID-19. Some clones are missing from TCRdb's copy, which holds only in-frame ones; the method was immunoSEQ multiplex PCR. This sample yields tens of thousands of clones, of which about 87% are seen a single time; 11% belongs to the top ten. The sequenced material came from peripheral blood. The receptors originated from a man at least 80 years old with acute or convalescent COVID-19.

The J gene is TRBJ1-5, the V gene TRBV12-3 or TRBV12-4; the D is unclear. The ends were cut back, 5 bases at V and 7 bases at J, with 9 bases in the middle. CDR3 length equals 12 residues. The CDR3 loop is CASSPAEQPQHF. In DNA form, the CDR3 reads TGTGCCAGCAGTCCAGCGGAGCAGCCCCAGCATTTT.

This clone occurred a few times. The rearrangement joins TRBV29-1 to TRBJ2-2, with 8 bases that match TRBD1. The CDR3 is 12 amino acids. Germline assignment: CDR1 SQVTM and CDR2 ANQGSEA. V lost 7 bases, J lost 8 bases, and 6 bases stayed unmatched. The CDR3 coding sequence is TGCAGCGCCGGGACAGGCTATGGGGAGCTGTTTTTT. Protein: CSAGTGYGELFF.

The sample holds a few counts of this clone. The chain carries TRBV6-2 or TRBV6-3 and TRBJ2-1; 9 nucleotides align to TRBD2. Germline V lookup: CDR1 MNHEY, CDR2 SVGEGT. J gave up 7 bases and V 6 bases, and 10 bases lay outside the gene matches. The CDR3 is 15 residues long. CDR3 bases: TGTGCCAGCAGCCCCTCGGGCGGGAGGGGTAATGAGCAGTTCTTC. It encodes CASSPSGGRGNEQFF.

The chain carries TRBV10-3 and TRBJ2-7; D is possibly TRBD2 (5 bases). The CDR3 extends over 13 amino acids. Trimming took 2 bases from V and 0 from J, leaving 5 bases between them. Germline values: CDR1 ENHRY, CDR2 SYGVKD. The CDR3 DNA sequence: TGTGCCATCAGTGAGGGGAGCTCCTACGAGCAGTACTTC. It translates to CAISEGSSYEQYF.

In this sample, this clone turned up a few times. This chain connects TRBV9 to TRBJ1-3; weak D call: TRBD1 (5 bases). Trimming stripped 1 base from V and 4 bases from J, with 15 bases between. CDR1 and CDR2 (germline): SGDLS, YYNGEE. The CDR3 spans 16 residues. The chain's CDR3 is CASSVMPLGEGNTIYF. CDR3 DNA sequence: TGTGCCAGCAGCGTAATGCCTTTAGGGGAAGGAAACACCATATATTTT.

V usage is TRBV28 and J usage is TRBJ2-1; 12 nucleotides align to TRBD2. The germline gives CDR1 MDHEN, CDR2 SYDVKM. The V and J ends lost 6 bases and 4 bases, in that order; junction bases with no gene match: 10. The CDR3 is 17 residues long. CDR3: CASSSLTSGRSYNEQFF. In nucleotides, the CDR3 is TGTGCCAGCAGCTCCCTAACTAGCGGGAGGTCTTACAATGAGCAGTTCTTC.

CDR3 nucleotides: TGTGCCACCAGCAGAGAGGCTCTTGCGGGGGGGTATTACAATGAGCAGTTCTTC. Protein: CATSREALAGGYYNEQFF. The chain employs TRBV15 and TRBJ2-1, with TRBD2 matching 9 bases. V was pared by 0 bases and J by 4 bases, with 10 bases of the junction left unmatched. Germline V gives CDR1 LNHNV, CDR2 YYDKDF (reference sequence). The CDR3 totals 18 residues.

This rearrangement joins TRBV6-5 to TRBJ2-7; TRBD1 agrees at 8 bases. The CDR3 loop spans 14 amino acids. Trimming at V came to 6 bases and at J to 10 bases, leaving 14 bases not matched to a gene. Germline loops: CDR1 MNHEY, CDR2 SVGAGI. The CDR3, as DNA: TGTGCCAGCAGAACCGGGACAGGCCTATCACAACAGTACTTC. It codes for CASRTGTGLSQQYF.

This chain uses TRBV27 with TRBJ2-6; 7 nucleotides agree with TRBD1. The CDR3 has 15 residues. Trimming at V came to 5 bases and at J to 2 bases, leaving 3 bases not matched to a gene. Germline CDR1 and CDR2: MNHEY and SMNVEV (reference sequence). CDR3 protein: CASSPGTAGANVLTF. As DNA, the CDR3 is TGTGCCAGCAGTCCCGGGACAGCTGGGGCCAACGTCCTGACTTTC.

The V call is TRBV12-5, the J call TRBJ1-4; the D gene is possibly TRBD1 (6 bases). CDR3 length equals 14 residues. The V end was cut by 4 bases, the J end by 7 bases, with 13 bases between. Germline V gives CDR1 LGHNT, CDR2 FRNRAP. This CDR3 is CASGSDTGSEKLFF. The CDR3 bases are TGTGCTAGTGGTTCAGACACAGGGAGTGAAAAACTGTTTTTT.